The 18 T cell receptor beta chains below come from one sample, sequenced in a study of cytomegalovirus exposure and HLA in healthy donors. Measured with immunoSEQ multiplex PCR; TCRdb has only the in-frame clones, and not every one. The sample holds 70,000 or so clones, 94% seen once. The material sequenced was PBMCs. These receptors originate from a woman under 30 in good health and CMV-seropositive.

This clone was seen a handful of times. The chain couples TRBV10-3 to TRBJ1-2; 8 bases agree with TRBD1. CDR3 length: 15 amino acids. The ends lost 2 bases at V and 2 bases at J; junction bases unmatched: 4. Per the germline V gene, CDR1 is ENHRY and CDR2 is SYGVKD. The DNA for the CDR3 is TGTGCCATCAGTGAGCCCGGACAGGGAAACTATGGCTACACCTTC. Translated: CAISEPGQGNYGYTF.

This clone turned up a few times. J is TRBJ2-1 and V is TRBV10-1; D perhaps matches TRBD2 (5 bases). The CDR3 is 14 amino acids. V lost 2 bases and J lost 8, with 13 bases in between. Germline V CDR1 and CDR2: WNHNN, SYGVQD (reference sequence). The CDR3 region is CASSEEGYSDEQFF. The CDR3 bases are TGCGCCAGCAGTGAGGAGGGCTATTCGGATGAGCAGTTCTTC.

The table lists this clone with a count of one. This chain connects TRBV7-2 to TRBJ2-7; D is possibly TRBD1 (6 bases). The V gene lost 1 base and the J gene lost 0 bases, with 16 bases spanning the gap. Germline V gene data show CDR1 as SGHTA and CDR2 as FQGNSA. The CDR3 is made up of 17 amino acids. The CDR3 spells CASSLESLGAGSYEQYF. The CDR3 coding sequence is TGTGCCAGCAGCTTAGAATCGTTGGGGGCTGGCTCCTACGAGCAGTACTTC.

CDR3: CASSKGLAGGDEQFF. CDR3 DNA sequence: TGTGCCAGCAGCAAGGGACTAGCGGGAGGGGATGAGCAGTTCTTC. The genes are TRBV7-3 and TRBJ2-1; TRBD2 agrees at 16 bases. The ends lost 5 bases at V and 8 bases at J; junction bases unmatched: 3. Germline CDR1 SGHTA, CDR2 FQGTGA. The CDR3 extends over 15 amino acids.

DNA of the CDR3: TGTGCCAGCAGCTTAGGCCAGGGTAACACTGAAGCTTTCTTT. Its protein product is CASSLGQGNTEAFF. The chain is built from TRBV13 and TRBJ1-1; tentatively, D is TRBD1 (5 bases). Trimming removed 0 bases from V and 2 bases from J, with 7 bases in between. CDR3 length equals 14 residues. In germline, CDR1 is PRHDT, CDR2 FYEKMQ (reference sequence).

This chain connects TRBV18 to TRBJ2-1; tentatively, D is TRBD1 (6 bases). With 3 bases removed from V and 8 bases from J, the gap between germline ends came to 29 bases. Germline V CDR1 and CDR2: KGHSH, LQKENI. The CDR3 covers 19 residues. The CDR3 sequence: CASSPSWGLVHQRYYEQFF. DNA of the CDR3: TGTGCCAGCTCACCCAGCTGGGGGCTGGTCCATCAACGGTACTATGAGCAGTTCTTC.

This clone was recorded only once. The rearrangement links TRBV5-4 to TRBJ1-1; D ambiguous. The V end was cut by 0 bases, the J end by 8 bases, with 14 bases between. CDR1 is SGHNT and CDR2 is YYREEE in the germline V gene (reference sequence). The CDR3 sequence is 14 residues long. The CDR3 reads CASSLDPGTREAFF. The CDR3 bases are TGTGCCAGCAGCTTGGATCCAGGCACAAGAGAAGCTTTCTTT. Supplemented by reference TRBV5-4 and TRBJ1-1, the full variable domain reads ETGVTQSPTHLIKTRGQQVTLRCSSQSGHNTVSWYQQALGQGPQFIFQYYREEENGRGNFPPRFSGLQFPNYSSELNVNALELDDSALYLCASSLDPGTREAFFGQGTRLTVV.

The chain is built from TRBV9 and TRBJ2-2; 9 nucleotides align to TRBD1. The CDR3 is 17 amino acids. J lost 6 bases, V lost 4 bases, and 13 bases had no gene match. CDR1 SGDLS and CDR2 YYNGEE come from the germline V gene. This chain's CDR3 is CASSLSFPDRGAGELFF. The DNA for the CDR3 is TGTGCCAGCAGCTTATCGTTTCCGGACAGGGGCGCCGGGGAGCTGTTTTTT.

CDR3 in amino acids: CASSTGLLVTDTQYF. CDR3 nucleotides: TGTGCCAGTAGTACAGGACTATTGGTCACAGATACGCAGTATTTT. The V gene is TRBV19, the J gene TRBJ2-3, with D possibly being TRBD2 (6 bases). The CDR3 is 15 amino acids. Trimming took 4 bases from V and 2 from J, leaving 13 bases between them. Germline values: CDR1 LNHDA, CDR2 SQIVND (reference sequence).

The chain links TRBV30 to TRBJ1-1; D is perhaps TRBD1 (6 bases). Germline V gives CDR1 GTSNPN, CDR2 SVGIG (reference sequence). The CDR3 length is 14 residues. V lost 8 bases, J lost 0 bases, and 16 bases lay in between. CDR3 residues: CARKVQGLNTEAFF. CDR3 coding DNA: TGTGCCAGAAAAGTACAGGGTCTGAACACTGAAGCTTTCTTT. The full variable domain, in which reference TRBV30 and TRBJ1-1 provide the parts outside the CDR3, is SQTIHQWPATLVQPVGSPLSLECTVEGTSNPNLYWYRQAAGRGLQLLFYSVGIGQISSEVPQNLSASRPQDRQFILSSKKLLLSDSGFYLCARKVQGLNTEAFFGQGTRLTVV.

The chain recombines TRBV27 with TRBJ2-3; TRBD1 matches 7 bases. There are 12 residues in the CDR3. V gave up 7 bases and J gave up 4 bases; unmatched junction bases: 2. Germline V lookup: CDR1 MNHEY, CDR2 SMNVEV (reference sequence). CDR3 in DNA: TGTGCCAGCACCGACAGGGCAGATACGCAGTATTTT. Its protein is CASTDRADTQYF.

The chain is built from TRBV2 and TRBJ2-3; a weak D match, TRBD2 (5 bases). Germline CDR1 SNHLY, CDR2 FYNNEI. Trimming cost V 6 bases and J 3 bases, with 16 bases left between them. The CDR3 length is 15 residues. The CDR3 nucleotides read TGTGCCAGCAGGGCGAGGGTCATTGGTACAGATACGCAGTATTTT. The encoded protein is CASRARVIGTDTQYF.

CDR3 protein: CASSKGTSGRRDTQYF. The CDR3 DNA follows: TGTGCCAGCAGCAAAGGGACTAGCGGGAGGAGGGATACGCAGTATTTT. The chain is built from TRBV11-2 and TRBJ2-3, with 15 bases aligning to TRBD2. V lost 5 bases, J lost 6 bases, and 6 bases stayed unmatched. This CDR3 region has 16 residues. Germline-derived CDR1 and CDR2 are SGHAT and FQNNGV.

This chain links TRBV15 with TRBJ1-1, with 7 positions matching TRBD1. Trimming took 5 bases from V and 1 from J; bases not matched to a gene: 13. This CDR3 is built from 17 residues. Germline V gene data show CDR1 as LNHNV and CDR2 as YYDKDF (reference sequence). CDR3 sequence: CATSRFPQGSENTEAFF. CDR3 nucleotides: TGTGCCACCAGCCGCTTTCCACAGGGGTCGGAGAACACTGAAGCTTTCTTT.

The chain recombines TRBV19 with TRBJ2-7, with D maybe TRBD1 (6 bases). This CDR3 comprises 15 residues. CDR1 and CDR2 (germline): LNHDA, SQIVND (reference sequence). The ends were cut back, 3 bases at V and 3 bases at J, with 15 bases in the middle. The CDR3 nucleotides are TGTGCCAGTAGTATGGAGGACAGTTTAGTCTACGAGCAGTACTTC. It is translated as CASSMEDSLVYEQYF.

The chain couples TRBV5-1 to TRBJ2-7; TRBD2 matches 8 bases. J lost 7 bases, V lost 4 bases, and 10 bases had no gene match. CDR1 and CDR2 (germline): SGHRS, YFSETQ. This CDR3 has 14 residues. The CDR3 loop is CASSEPGLVGEQYF. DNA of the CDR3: TGCGCCAGCAGCGAACCGGGACTAGTAGGTGAGCAGTACTTC. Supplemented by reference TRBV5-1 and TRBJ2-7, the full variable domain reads KAGVTQTPRYLIKTRGQQVTLSCSPISGHRSVSWYQQTPGQGLQFLFEYFSETQRNKGNFPGRFSGRQFSNSRSEMNVSTLELGDSALYLCASSEPGLVGEQYFGPGTRLTVT.

CDR3 protein: CASSQDEQAYNSPLHF. The CDR3 region has the DNA TGCGCCAGCAGCCAAGATGAGCAGGCTTATAATTCACCCCTCCACTTT. This chain joins TRBV4-1 and TRBJ1-6; D uncertain. From germline, CDR1 is MGHRA and CDR2 YSYEKL. This CDR3 is built from 16 residues. V was clipped by 0 bases and J by 4 bases, with 10 bases between them.

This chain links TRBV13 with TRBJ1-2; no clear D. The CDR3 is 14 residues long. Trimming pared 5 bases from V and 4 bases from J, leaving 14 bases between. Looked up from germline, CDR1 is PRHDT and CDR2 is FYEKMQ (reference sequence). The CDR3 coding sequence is TGTGCCAGCAGCGACTCCCATATTCGCTATGGCTACACCTTC. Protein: CASSDSHIRYGYTF.